The 19 T cell receptor beta chains below come from one sample, sequenced in a study of CD8 T cells in Susac syndrome. An amount of RNA that ranged from roughly 0.5 to 1 ug was reverse transcribed with random hexamers. TCRdb recomputed calls from the immunoSEQ multiplex PCR reads with MiXCR, one row per CDR3 protein. There are some 130,000 distinct CDR3 sequences in the sample; about 95% occur only once, and roughly 0.11% lies in the top ten. The material sequenced was CD4+ T cells from PBMCs. Every receptor here comes from a human donor in good health.

The chain combines TRBV4-1 with TRBJ1-2; the D gene is possibly TRBD1 (5 bases). This CDR3 is built from 14 residues. The V end lost 1 base, the J end lost 7 bases, and 13 bases lay between the germline ends. Germline CDR1 reads MGHRA; CDR2 reads YSYEKL. The DNA of the CDR3 is TGCGCCAGCAGCCAAGGTCAGGGTGTCGGTGGCTACACCTTC. This gives the protein CASSQGQGVGGYTF.

This chain uses TRBV29-1 with TRBJ1-4, with D possibly matching TRBD1 (5 bases). This CDR3 has 13 residues. Trimming removed 4 bases from V and 7 bases from J, with 13 bases in between. Germline loops: CDR1 SQVTM, CDR2 ANQGSEA. CDR3 residues: CSVVSGRTEKLFF. The CDR3 DNA is TGCAGCGTTGTATCGGGGCGGACTGAAAAACTGTTTTTT. The full variable domain, with the rest looked up from reference TRBV29-1 and TRBJ1-4, is SAVISQKPSRDICQRGTSLTIQCQVDSQVTMMFWYRQQPGQSLTLIATANQGSEATYESGFVIDKFPISRPNLTFSTLTVSNMSPEDSSIYLCSVVSGRTEKLFFGSGTQLSVL.

This clonotype was counted once. The chain combines TRBV19 with TRBJ1-5; tentative D call: TRBD1 (5 bases). Germline V lookup: CDR1 LNHDA, CDR2 SQIVND (reference sequence). The CDR3 totals 14 residues. Trimming took 6 bases from V and 1 from J, leaving 10 bases between them. DNA of the CDR3: TGTGCCAGTAGCCGAGGGGACAGCAATCAGCCCCAGCATTTT. It translates to CASSRGDSNQPQHF.

This clonotype appeared once. The chain links TRBV5-1 to TRBJ1-1; 7 nucleotides line up with TRBD1. The junction had 6 bases not matched to a gene; V was cut back by 4 bases and J by 0 bases. The germline CDR1 and CDR2 sequences are SGHRS and YFSETQ. CDR3 size: 15 residues. The CDR3 protein is CASSPNGQVNTEAFF. In DNA form, the CDR3 reads TGCGCCAGCAGCCCTAACGGACAGGTGAACACTGAAGCTTTCTTT.

This chain uses TRBV27 with TRBJ2-2, with 11 bases that match TRBD2. Unmatched junction bases numbered 9, after V lost 0 bases and J lost 6 bases. The germline CDR1 and CDR2 sequences are MNHEY and SMNVEV (reference sequence). The CDR3 runs 18 residues. This CDR3 is CASSLSPILAGVAGELFF. CDR3 DNA sequence: TGTGCCAGCAGTTTATCGCCCATACTAGCGGGAGTCGCCGGGGAGCTGTTTTTT.

This clonotype was recorded only once. The rearrangement links TRBV7-2 to TRBJ2-5, with D maybe TRBD1 (6 bases). CDR1 is SGHTA, CDR2 FQGNSA, per germline. V was pared by 5 bases and J by 5 bases, with 15 bases between. The CDR3 totals 14 residues. DNA for the CDR3: TGTGCCAGCAGCCCGGACAGTCCACCCGAGACCCAGTACTTC. Translated, it gives CASSPDSPPETQYF.

The chain couples TRBV6-6 to TRBJ2-7; no clear D. V shed 4 bases and J shed 5 bases, with 21 bases lying between them. There are 16 residues in the CDR3. Per germline, CDR1 MNHNY and CDR2 SVGAGI (reference sequence). CDR3 sequence (DNA): TGTGCCAGCAGTTTCGTTATCACTCTAAGTCACCACGAGCAGTACTTC. Translated, it gives CASSFVITLSHHEQYF.

This rearrangement joins TRBV18 to TRBJ2-7; TRBD1 matches 10 bases. V was clipped by 4 bases and J by 5 bases; unmatched bases: 8. This CDR3 spans 15 amino acids. Germline CDR1 and CDR2: KGHSH and LQKENI. The CDR3 is CASSLRGQGTHEQYF. For the CDR3, the DNA is TGTGCCAGCTCACTAAGGGGACAGGGGACCCACGAGCAGTACTTC. Drawing the rest from reference TRBV18 and TRBJ2-7, the complete variable domain is NAGVMQNPRHLVRRRGQEARLRCSPMKGHSHVYWYRQLPEEGLKFMVYLQKENIIDESGMPKERFSAEFPKEGPSILRIQQVVRGDSAAYFCASSLRGQGTHEQYFGPGTRLTVT.

The chain uses TRBV3-1 and TRBJ2-7; 7 bases map to TRBD1. The ends lost 1 base at V and 7 bases at J; junction bases unmatched: 7. In germline, CDR1 is LGHDT, CDR2 YNNKEL (reference sequence). The CDR3 has 14 residues. CDR3 bases: TGTGCCAGCAGCCAAGTCGAGGGGGCAAGTGAGCAGTACTTC. This sequence encodes CASSQVEGASEQYF.

The chain carries TRBV5-4 and TRBJ2-5, with D tentatively TRBD2 (5 bases). The CDR3 is 14 amino acids. Germline lookup yields CDR1 SGHNT and CDR2 YYREEE (reference sequence). Trimming removed 6 bases at V and 2 bases at J, with 14 bases between. DNA of the CDR3: TGTGCCAGCACCATAAGAGGGCTGCAAGAGACCCAGTACTTC. This encodes CASTIRGLQETQYF.

V gene TRBV5-1 combines with J gene TRBJ2-2; D might be TRBD1 or TRBD2, each matching 5 bases. V was cut by 2 bases and J by 6 bases, with 14 bases left in between. CDR1 SGHRS and CDR2 YFSETQ come from the germline V gene. The CDR3 consists of 15 residues. CDR3 nucleotides: TGCGCCAGCAGCTTCTCGGGGCAGGGCCCCGGGGAGCTGTTTTTT. Translation gives CASSFSGQGPGELFF.

V gene TRBV29-1 combines with J gene TRBJ1-1, with D perhaps TRBD1 (5 bases). The ends were cut back, 7 bases at V and 0 bases at J, with 12 bases in the middle. CDR3 length: 13 amino acids. The germline V gene has CDR1 SQVTM and CDR2 ANQGSEA. The CDR3 reads CSASQGLNTEAFF. The CDR3 DNA reads TGCAGCGCCTCGCAGGGTTTGAACACTGAAGCTTTCTTT.

This clonotype was counted once. The rearrangement joins TRBV29-1 to TRBJ2-3, with 14 bases matching TRBD2. J lost 5 bases, V lost 8 bases, and 9 bases had no gene match. The V gene's germline CDR1 is SQVTM and CDR2 ANQGSEA. The CDR3 runs 15 residues. CDR3 loop: CSLVPGLAGVDTQYF. The CDR3 nucleotides read TGCAGCCTCGTTCCGGGACTAGCGGGAGTAGATACGCAGTATTTT.

This clonotype occurred once. The genes are TRBV6-2 or TRBV6-3 and TRBJ2-2; 8 bases align to TRBD2. The V gene's germline CDR1 is MNHEY and CDR2 SVGEGT. This CDR3 has 13 amino acids. With V trimmed by 7 bases and J by 3 bases, 1 base remained unmatched. For the CDR3, the DNA is TGTGCCAGCAAGACTAGCGACACCGGGGAGCTGTTTTTT. This sequence encodes CASKTSDTGELFF.

The genes are TRBV7-6 and TRBJ2-7; 11 bases line up with TRBD2. With 5 bases clipped from V and 0 bases from J, the junction kept 15 bases outside the gene matches. Looked up from germline, CDR1 is SGHVS and CDR2 is FNYEAQ. This CDR3 contains 19 residues. The CDR3 sequence is CASSPGLAAGSSFSYEQYF. The CDR3 bases are TGTGCCAGCAGCCCGGGACTAGCGGCCGGTAGTTCCTTCTCCTACGAGCAGTACTTC.

The genes are TRBV7-8 and TRBJ2-7; D is possibly TRBD2 (5 bases). The V gene lost 7 bases and the J gene lost 4 bases, with 20 bases spanning the gap. This CDR3 has 15 residues. Germline values: CDR1 SGHVS, CDR2 FQNEAQ. The CDR3 DNA is TGTGCCAGCACCACCGTGAGGGCGCTTCAGTACGAGCAGTACTTC. Protein sequence: CASTTVRALQYEQYF.

This clonotype was detected only once. This sequence joins TRBV2 and TRBJ2-7, with D possibly matching TRBD1 (5 bases). The V gene's germline CDR1 is SNHLY and CDR2 FYNNEI. Trimming took off 3 bases at V and 2 bases at J, with 11 bases between the two ends. The CDR3 is 14 residues long. CDR3 loop: CASSDRRVPYEQYF. The CDR3 nucleotides are TGTGCCAGCAGTGACCGCAGGGTCCCCTACGAGCAGTACTTC.

V usage is TRBV29-1 and J usage is TRBJ2-7; TRBD2 is a possible D gene (6 bases). V was pared by 4 bases and J by 0 bases, with 13 bases between. Germline lookup yields CDR1 SQVTM and CDR2 ANQGSEA. CDR3 length: 14 residues. CDR3 residues: CSVGGTLSSYEQYF. Here the CDR3 DNA reads TGCAGCGTTGGCGGGACCTTAAGCTCCTACGAGCAGTACTTC.

The genes are TRBV28 and TRBJ2-1; D is possibly TRBD1 (9 bases). Germline assignment: CDR1 MDHEN and CDR2 SYDVKM. Trimming took 10 bases from V and 6 from J, leaving 19 bases between them. The length of the CDR3 is 14 residues. In nucleotides, the CDR3 is TGTGCCACCGGGGGGGACAGGGCACCCAATGAGCAGTTCTTC. Translated: CATGGDRAPNEQFF.